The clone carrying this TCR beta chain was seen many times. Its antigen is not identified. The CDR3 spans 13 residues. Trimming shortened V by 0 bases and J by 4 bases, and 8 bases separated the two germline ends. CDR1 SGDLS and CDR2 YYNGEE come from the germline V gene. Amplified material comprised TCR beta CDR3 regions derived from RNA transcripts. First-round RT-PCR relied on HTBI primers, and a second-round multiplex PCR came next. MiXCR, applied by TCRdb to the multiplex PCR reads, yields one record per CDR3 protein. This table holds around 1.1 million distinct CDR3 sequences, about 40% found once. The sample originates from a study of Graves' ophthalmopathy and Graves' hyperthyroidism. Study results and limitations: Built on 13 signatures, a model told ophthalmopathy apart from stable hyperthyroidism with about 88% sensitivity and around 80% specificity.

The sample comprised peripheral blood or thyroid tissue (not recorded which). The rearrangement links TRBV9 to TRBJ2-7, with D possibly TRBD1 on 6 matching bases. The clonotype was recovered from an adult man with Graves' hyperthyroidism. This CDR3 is CASSVATGYEQYF. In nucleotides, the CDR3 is TGTGCCAGCAGCGTAGCTACAGGGTACGAGCAGTACTTC. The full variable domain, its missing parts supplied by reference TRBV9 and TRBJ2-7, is DSGVTQTPKHLITATGQRVTLRCSPRSGDLSVYWYQQSLDQGLQFLIQYYNGEERAKGNILERFSAQQFPDLHSELNLSSLELGDSALYFCASSVATGYEQYFGPGTRLTVT.